What follows are 28 T cell receptor beta chains derived from one specimen sequenced in a study of blood T cell repertoires in COVID-19. Only in-frame clones appear in the TCRdb table, and some are missing; sequencing was by immunoSEQ multiplex PCR. Found here are roughly 97,000 clones, about 80% of them singletons; the top ten hold over 9.5%. Sequencing was performed on peripheral blood. These receptors were taken from a man aged 70 or older with acute or convalescent COVID-19.

This chain uses TRBV5-5 with TRBJ2-1; 7 nucleotides line up with TRBD1. V lost 4 bases to trimming and J lost 2 bases; unmatched junction nucleotides: 9. The CDR3 consists of 16 residues. The germline V gene has CDR1 SGHKS and CDR2 YYEKEE (reference sequence). The CDR3: CASSQTGTAAYNEQFF. CDR3 in DNA: TGTGCCAGCAGCCAAACCGGGACAGCAGCCTACAATGAGCAGTTCTTC.

The DNA for the CDR3 is TGTGCCTGGAATTACGGGCAGGGATATGGCTACACCTTC. The encoded protein is CAWNYGQGYGYTF. The gene calls are TRBV30 and TRBJ1-2, with a weak D call TRBD1 (5 bases). The CDR3 sequence is 13 residues long. Germline V gene data show CDR1 as GTSNPN and CDR2 as SVGIG (reference sequence). The V gene lost 4 bases and the J gene lost 5 bases, with 14 bases spanning the gap.

Remarks on this clone: The same CDR3 also results from other DNA sequences found in this sample. The chain couples TRBV19 to TRBJ2-7, with TRBD1 matching over 10 bases. The germline V gene encodes CDR1 LNHDA and CDR2 SQIVND (reference sequence). The CDR3 is 14 amino acids. V lost 6 bases and J lost 4; bases outside the gene matches: 6. The chain's CDR3 is CASSMTGGIYEQYF. CDR3 bases: TGTGCCAGTAGCATGACAGGGGGCATATACGAGCAGTACTTC.

This CDR3 is CASSDFGQEQETQYF. CDR3 in DNA: TGTGCCAGCAGTGATTTTGGACAGGAACAAGAGACCCAGTACTTC. The gene calls are TRBV25-1 and TRBJ2-5; 7 nucleotides agree with TRBD1. Germline loops: CDR1 MGHDK, CDR2 SYGVNS. Losses at the gene ends were 3 bases for V and 2 bases for J; bases not matched to a gene: 6. The CDR3 totals 15 residues.

This clone was picked up a small number of times. The chain is built from TRBV29-1 and TRBJ1-2; 7 bases agree with TRBD1. J gave up 6 bases and V 6 bases, and 4 bases lay outside the gene matches. This CDR3 is 11 amino acids long. Germline-derived CDR1 and CDR2 are SQVTM and ANQGSEA. The CDR3 DNA reads TGCAGCGTGCAGGGGGGAGATGGCTACACCTTC. The encoded protein is CSVQGGDGYTF.

The chain employs TRBV10-2 and TRBJ1-2; D gene uncertain. The CDR3 sequence is 16 residues long. V gave up 4 bases and J gave up 0 bases, with 15 bases separating them. Germline lookup yields CDR1 WSHSY and CDR2 SAAADI. CDR3 amino acids: CASSAAGMDTNYGYTF. CDR3 nucleotide sequence: TGCGCCAGCAGTGCAGCGGGAATGGATACTAACTATGGCTACACCTTC.

V gene TRBV14 combines with J gene TRBJ2-1, with 9 bases identical to TRBD2. CDR1 and CDR2 from the germline V gene are SGHDN and FVKESK. The CDR3 consists of 19 residues. The V gene end was trimmed by 4 bases and the J gene end by 3 bases; junction bases not matched to a gene: 16. The CDR3 sequence is CASSPRQRLAGGVYNEQFF. In DNA, the CDR3 is TGTGCCAGCAGCCCAAGGCAAAGACTTGCGGGGGGGGTCTACAATGAGCAGTTCTTC.

The chain recombines TRBV3-1 (or the pseudogene TRBV3-2) with TRBJ1-2, with TRBD1 as a possible D gene (6 bases). V was clipped by 3 bases and J by 8 bases, with 16 bases between them. This CDR3 is built from 14 residues. Per the germline V gene, CDR1 is LGHDT and CDR2 is YNNKEL (reference sequence). CDR3 in amino acids: CASSQDNRDRGYTF. The CDR3 bases are TGTGCCAGCAGCCAGGATAACAGGGATAGAGGCTACACCTTC.

Only a few counts were recorded for this clone. The rearrangement uses TRBV6-1 and TRBJ2-1, with D possibly matching TRBD2 (5 bases). There are 16 residues in the CDR3. The germline V gene has CDR1 MNHNS and CDR2 SASEGT. Trimming shortened V by 1 base and J by 3 bases, and 13 bases separated the two germline ends. This CDR3 is CASSEGHPSGYNEQFF. The CDR3 DNA sequence: TGTGCCAGCAGTGAAGGCCACCCCAGCGGCTACAATGAGCAGTTCTTC.

This clone has just a few counts. The V gene is TRBV30, the J gene TRBJ1-2; TRBD1 agrees at 7 bases. From germline, CDR1 is GTSNPN and CDR2 SVGIG (reference sequence). CDR3 length: 13 amino acids. V dropped 5 bases and J dropped 8; count of bases not matched to a gene: 11. The CDR3 loop is CAWAATTGTGYTF. In DNA, the CDR3 is TGTGCCTGGGCAGCAACGACAGGGACCGGCTACACCTTC.

The J gene is TRBJ2-1, the V gene TRBV11-2; 11 bases align to TRBD2. V lost 3 bases and J lost 6; bases outside the gene matches: 10. CDR3 size: 17 residues. The germline gives CDR1 SGHAT, CDR2 FQNNGV. Written as DNA, the CDR3 is TGTGCCAGCAGCTTCTGGCTAGCGGGAGGAGGGGGCAATGAGCAGTTCTTC. Protein: CASSFWLAGGGGNEQFF.

This chain connects TRBV7-3 to TRBJ2-1; D might be TRBD2 (6 bases). The CDR3 runs to 16 residues. CDR1 and CDR2 (germline): SGHTA, FQGTGA. The ends were cut back, 5 bases at V and 4 bases at J, with 18 bases in the middle. The CDR3 DNA follows: TGTGCCAGCAGCCCCGGCTTATCCGGGACTTACAATGAGCAGTTCTTC. Its protein product is CASSPGLSGTYNEQFF.

V is TRBV5-1 and J is TRBJ1-1, with no clear D. The germline gives CDR1 SGHRS, CDR2 YFSETQ. The CDR3 has 14 residues. Trimming took 1 base from V and 2 from J, leaving 9 bases between them. Here the CDR3 DNA reads TGCGCCAGCAGCTTGTTAACTTCAAACACTGAAGCTTTCTTT. Its translation: CASSLLTSNTEAFF.

The CDR3 reads CASGTFATQNSPLHF. The CDR3 region has the DNA TGTGCCAGCGGCACCTTTGCGACACAAAATTCACCCCTCCACTTT. V gene TRBV5-4 combines with J gene TRBJ1-6; D gene uncertain. V dropped 7 bases and J dropped 7 bases, with 18 bases sitting between them. The CDR3 extends over 15 amino acids. Germline V gene sequence: CDR1 SGHNT, CDR2 YYREEE (reference sequence).

The chain employs TRBV12-3 or TRBV12-4 and TRBJ1-6; D unclear. The CDR3 extends over 13 amino acids. The ends were cut back, 0 bases at V and 10 bases at J, with 7 bases in the middle. CDR3 protein: CASSLAARSPLHF. CDR3 in DNA: TGTGCCAGCAGTTTAGCCGCGCGCTCACCCCTCCACTTT.

J is TRBJ2-7 and V is TRBV30; a possible D gene is TRBD2 (7 bases). The V gene's germline CDR1 is GTSNPN and CDR2 SVGIG (reference sequence). Trimming pared 4 bases from V and 1 base from J, leaving 29 bases between. The CDR3 is 19 amino acids. The chain's CDR3 is CAWTGGGREQGSISYEQYF. The DNA of the CDR3 is TGTGCCTGGACCGGGGGCGGGCGGGAGCAGGGTTCGATATCCTACGAGCAGTACTTC.

This chain connects TRBV4-2 to TRBJ2-5; 8 nucleotides agree with TRBD2. This CDR3 spans 15 amino acids. Germline trimming cut 4 bases from V and 1 base from J; bases unmatched to any gene: 5. CDR1 is LGHNA and CDR2 is YNFKEQ in the germline V gene. The CDR3, as DNA: TGTGCCAGCAGCCTCGGGAGGGGGGGCCAAGAGACCCAGTACTTC. Its translation is CASSLGRGGQETQYF.

This clone was counted at least ten times. This chain links TRBV7-9 with TRBJ2-5; no clear D gene. Germline values: CDR1 SEHNR, CDR2 FQNEAQ (reference sequence). Trimming removed 3 bases from V and 2 bases from J, with 10 bases in between. The CDR3 is 14 residues long. The chain's CDR3 is CASSFSIGQETQYF. CDR3 in DNA: TGTGCCAGCAGCTTTTCCATCGGGCAAGAGACCCAGTACTTC.

The CDR3 DNA is TGTGCCAGCAGTCCCACAGGGGTTACTGAAGCTTTCTTT. Translating gives CASSPTGVTEAFF. This chain uses TRBV6-2 or TRBV6-3 with TRBJ1-1, with TRBD1 matching over 7 bases. The germline V gene has CDR1 MNHEY and CDR2 SVGEGT. This CDR3 is built from 13 residues. With V trimmed by 5 bases and J by 5 bases, 5 bases remained unmatched.

The V and J genes are TRBV4-1 and TRBJ2-1; 10 bases match TRBD1. This CDR3 comprises 17 residues. CDR1 is MGHRA and CDR2 is YSYEKL in the germline V gene. J was trimmed by 7 bases and V by 1 base; bases with no gene match: 10. This CDR3 is CASSQARSGTGANEQFF. The CDR3 DNA follows: TGCGCCAGCAGCCAAGCCCGTTCCGGGACAGGGGCTAATGAGCAGTTCTTC.

DNA of the CDR3: TGTGCCAGCAGCGTAGAAATGGCGGGAGGCCTTTACAATGAGCAGTTCTTC. Protein product: CASSVEMAGGLYNEQFF. The rearrangement uses TRBV9 and TRBJ2-1, with TRBD2 identical over 8 bases. Germline loops: CDR1 SGDLS, CDR2 YYNGEE. This CDR3 has 17 amino acids. V gave up 0 bases and J gave up 4 bases; unmatched junction bases: 9.

This clone was seen once. The V call is TRBV11-3, the J call TRBJ2-7; 7 positions agree with TRBD1. This CDR3 has 13 residues. The V gene's germline CDR1 is SGHNT and CDR2 YENEEA. V lost 5 bases and J lost 7; bases outside the gene matches: 8. Here the CDR3 reads CASSLRQGGEQYF. Written as DNA, the CDR3 is TGTGCCAGCAGCCTCCGACAGGGCGGTGAGCAGTACTTC.

The chain combines TRBV3-1 (or the pseudogene TRBV3-2) with TRBJ2-1; TRBD2 matches 8 bases. After removal of 4 bases from V and 4 bases from J, the junction contained 6 bases not matched to a gene. This CDR3 is 15 amino acids long. CDR1 and CDR2 (germline): LGHDT, YNNKEL (reference sequence). The CDR3: CASSLMAGGYNEQFF. The CDR3 nucleotides read TGTGCCAGCAGCCTAATGGCGGGGGGTTACAATGAGCAGTTCTTC.

The chain combines TRBV18 with TRBJ1-3, with a possible D match to TRBD1 (5 bases). The CDR3 length is 13 residues. Deletions cut 2 bases from V and 7 bases from J, with 9 bases between. Germline-derived CDR1 and CDR2 are KGHSH and LQKENI. CDR3 DNA sequence: TGTGCCAGCTCACCAGGGACTGCGAACACCATATATTTT. Its protein is CASSPGTANTIYF.

The chain carries TRBV5-4 and TRBJ2-2, with D tentatively TRBD2 (5 bases). The V end lost 6 bases, the J end lost 0 bases, and 12 bases lay between the germline ends. The CDR3 consists of 15 residues. Germline V gene data show CDR1 as SGHNT and CDR2 as YYREEE (reference sequence). DNA for the CDR3: TGTGCCAGCACCGAGGAAGCGGCGAACACCGGGGAGCTGTTTTTT. This translates into CASTEEAANTGELFF. Full variable domain (rest looked up from reference TRBV5-4 and TRBJ2-2): ETGVTQSPTHLIKTRGQQVTLRCSSQSGHNTVSWYQQALGQGPQFIFQYYREEENGRGNFPPRFSGLQFPNYSSELNVNALELDDSALYLCASTEEAANTGELFFGEGSRLTVL.

This chain uses TRBV7-8 with TRBJ2-1; 8 positions match TRBD2. Looked up from germline, CDR1 is SGHVS and CDR2 is FQNEAQ. V shed 2 bases, J shed 7 bases, and the junction held 7 bases outside the gene matches. This CDR3 comprises 15 residues. DNA for the CDR3: TGTGCCAGCAGCTTATGGCGGGGGGAGTGGAATGAGCAGTTCTTC. Residues: CASSLWRGEWNEQFF.

The chain recombines TRBV6-5 with TRBJ2-5; possibly TRBD2 for D (5 bases). From germline, CDR1 is MNHEY and CDR2 SVGAGI. CDR3 length: 14 amino acids. V lost 5 bases and J lost 2, with 12 bases in between. The CDR3 spells CASSTRGLQETQYF. For the CDR3, the DNA is TGTGCCAGCAGTACCAGAGGGCTACAAGAGACCCAGTACTTC.

The CDR3 is CASSINGVGPEQYF. The CDR3, as DNA: TGTGCCAGCAGCATTAACGGAGTAGGTCCCGAGCAGTACTTC. The V and J genes are TRBV14 and TRBJ2-7; D is uncertain. The V gene lost 5 bases and the J gene lost 6 bases, with 17 bases spanning the gap. Germline lookup yields CDR1 SGHDN and CDR2 FVKESK. The CDR3 totals 14 residues.